This T cell receptor beta chain was identified in a study of blood T cell repertoires in COVID-19. For the study at large: Both acute and convalescent COVID-19 samples were obtained from the United States, Italy and Spain. T cells, B-cell-depleted T cells, or PBMCs provided the cDNA or gDNA that served as material.

In the original workflow: Amplification from reference gene primers served as the basis for estimated nucleated cell counts. Sequencing used immunoSEQ multiplex PCR; TCRdb keeps in-frame clones, though not all of them. That table gives V, J and clone size, and the DNA gave D and trimming. Of 40,000 to 60,000 clones listed, 86% are singletons. The CDR3 extends over 18 amino acids. Trimming cost V 5 bases and J 7 bases; bases outside gene matches: 13. Germline lookup yields CDR1 SGHVS and CDR2 FNYEAQ. Material: peripheral blood. The V and J genes are TRBV7-6 and TRBJ1-6; TRBD1 matches at 11 bases. This clonotype was sampled from an elderly man with active COVID-19. CDR3 residues: CASSLRPRGQGVNSPLHF. Here the CDR3 DNA reads TGTGCCAGCAGCCTACGGCCCCGGGGACAGGGGGTAAATTCACCCCTCCACTTT.